The 7 T cell receptor beta chains presented below share a single source sample, sequenced in a study of blood T cell repertoires in COVID-19. The assay was immunoSEQ multiplex PCR, and TCRdb's table has in-frame clones only and misses some. Of about 88,000 clones listed, 70% to 90% are singletons. Sequencing input: peripheral blood. The source of these receptors is a woman of 80 years or more with acute or convalescent COVID-19.

CDR3 protein: CAWKEGLSSYNEQFF. CDR3 nucleotide sequence: TGTGCCTGGAAGGAGGGACTAAGCTCCTACAATGAGCAGTTCTTC. The V and J genes are TRBV30 and TRBJ2-1, with 7 bases identical to TRBD2. The germline gives CDR1 GTSNPN, CDR2 SVGIG (reference sequence). This CDR3 spans 15 amino acids. V was pared by 4 bases and J by 0 bases, with 6 bases of the junction left unmatched.

This clone was recorded only once. This chain joins TRBV6-5 and TRBJ2-5; TRBD2 matches at 11 bases. J was trimmed by 5 bases and V by 4 bases; bases with no gene match: 6. The CDR3 is 15 amino acids. Germline CDR1 MNHEY, CDR2 SVGAGI. CDR3 amino acids: CASSLTSGSRETQYF. CDR3 bases: TGTGCCAGCAGTTTAACTAGCGGGAGTAGGGAGACCCAGTACTTC.

The chain combines TRBV13 with TRBJ1-2; D is unresolved. Germline V lookup: CDR1 PRHDT, CDR2 FYEKMQ (reference sequence). V was cut by 4 bases and J by 4 bases, with 7 bases left in between. This CDR3 is built from 12 residues. As DNA, the CDR3 is TGTGCCAGCAGCTCACAGTCCTATGGCTACACCTTC. This translates into CASSSQSYGYTF.

This chain joins TRBV28 and TRBJ1-5; D remains ambiguous. The length of the CDR3 is 12 residues. The V and J ends lost 5 bases and 5 bases respectively, with 7 bases between them. Germline assignment: CDR1 MDHEN and CDR2 SYDVKM. DNA of the CDR3: TGTGCCAGCAGTGTGCGCTATCAGCCCCAGCATTTT. Protein: CASSVRYQPQHF.

The CDR3 nucleotides read TGTGCCAGCAGCCAAGTAGGGGCTGGAAACACCATATATTTT. This gives the protein CASSQVGAGNTIYF. The chain is built from TRBV3-1 (or the pseudogene TRBV3-2) and TRBJ1-3, with a possible D match to TRBD1 (5 bases). Trimming took 1 base from V and 2 from J, leaving 6 bases between them. Germline V CDR1 and CDR2: LGHDT, YNNKEL (reference sequence). The CDR3 is 14 amino acids.

This chain joins TRBV6-5 and TRBJ1-6; D is perhaps TRBD1 (5 bases). Between the trimmed V and J ends, which lost 5 bases and 14 bases, there was a span of 19 bases. Germline V gene lookup returns CDR1 MNHEY and CDR2 SVGAGI. The CDR3 has 14 amino acids. CDR3 residues: CASSPPGGLFTLHF. The DNA for the CDR3 is TGTGCCAGCAGTCCCCCGGGGGGTCTGTTCACCCTCCACTTT.

This clone occurred once. The V call is TRBV7-3, the J call TRBJ1-1, with D possibly matching TRBD1 (6 bases). V was cut by 5 bases and J by 2 bases, with 9 bases left in between. The CDR3 has 13 amino acids. Germline CDR1 reads SGHTA; CDR2 reads FQGTGA. The CDR3 DNA follows: TGTGCCAGCAGCAGGGACATCAACACTGAAGCTTTCTTT. Translating gives CASSRDINTEAFF.